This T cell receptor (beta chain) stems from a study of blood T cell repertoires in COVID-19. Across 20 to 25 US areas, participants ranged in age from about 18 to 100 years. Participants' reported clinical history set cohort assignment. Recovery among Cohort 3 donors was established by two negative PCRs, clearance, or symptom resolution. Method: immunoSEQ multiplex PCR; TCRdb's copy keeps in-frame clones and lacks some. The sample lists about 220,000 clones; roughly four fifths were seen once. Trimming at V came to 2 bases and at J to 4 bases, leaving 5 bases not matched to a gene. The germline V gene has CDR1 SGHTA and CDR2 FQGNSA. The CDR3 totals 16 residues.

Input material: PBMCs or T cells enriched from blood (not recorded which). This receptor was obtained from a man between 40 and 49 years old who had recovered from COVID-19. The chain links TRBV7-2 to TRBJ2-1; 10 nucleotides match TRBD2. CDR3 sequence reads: CASSLLRTSGYNEQFF. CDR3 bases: TGTGCCAGCAGCTTACTCAGGACTAGCGGATACAATGAGCAGTTCTTC.